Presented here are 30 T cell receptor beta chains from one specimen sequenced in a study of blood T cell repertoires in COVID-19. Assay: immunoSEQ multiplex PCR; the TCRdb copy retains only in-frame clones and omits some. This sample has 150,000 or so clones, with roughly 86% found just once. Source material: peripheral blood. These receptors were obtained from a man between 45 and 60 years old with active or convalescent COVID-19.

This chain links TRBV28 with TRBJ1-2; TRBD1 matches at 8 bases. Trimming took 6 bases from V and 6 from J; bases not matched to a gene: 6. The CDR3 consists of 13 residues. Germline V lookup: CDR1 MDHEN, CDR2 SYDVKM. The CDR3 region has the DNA TGTGCCAGCAGACGGACAGGGAGTGATGGCTACACCTTC. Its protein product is CASRRTGSDGYTF.

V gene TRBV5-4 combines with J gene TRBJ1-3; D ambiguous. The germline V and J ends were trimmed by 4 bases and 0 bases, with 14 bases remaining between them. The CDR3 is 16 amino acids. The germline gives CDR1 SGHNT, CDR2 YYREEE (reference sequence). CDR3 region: CASSPFTDTSGNTIYF. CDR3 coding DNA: TGTGCCAGCAGCCCCTTTACCGACACCTCTGGAAACACCATATATTTT.

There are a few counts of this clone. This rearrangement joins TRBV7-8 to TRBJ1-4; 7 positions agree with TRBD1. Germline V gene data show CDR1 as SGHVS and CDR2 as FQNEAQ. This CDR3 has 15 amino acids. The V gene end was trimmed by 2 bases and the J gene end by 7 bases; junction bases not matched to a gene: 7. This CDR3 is CASSLFGTVVEKLFF. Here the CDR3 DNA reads TGTGCCAGCAGCTTATTTGGGACAGTCGTTGAAAAACTGTTTTTT.

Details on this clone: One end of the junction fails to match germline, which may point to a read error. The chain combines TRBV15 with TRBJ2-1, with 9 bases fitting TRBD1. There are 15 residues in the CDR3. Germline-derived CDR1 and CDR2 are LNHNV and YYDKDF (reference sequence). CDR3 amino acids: CATSRDTGQGNEQFF. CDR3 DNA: TGTGCCACCAGCCGAGATACGGGACAGGGCAATGAGCAGTTCTTC. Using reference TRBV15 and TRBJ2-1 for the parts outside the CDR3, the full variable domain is DAMVIQNPRYQVTQFGKPVTLSCSQTLNHNVMYWYQQKSSQAPKLLFHYYDKDFNNEADTPDNFQSRRPNTSFCFLDIRSPGLGDTAMYLCATSRDTGQGNEQFFGPGTRLTVL.

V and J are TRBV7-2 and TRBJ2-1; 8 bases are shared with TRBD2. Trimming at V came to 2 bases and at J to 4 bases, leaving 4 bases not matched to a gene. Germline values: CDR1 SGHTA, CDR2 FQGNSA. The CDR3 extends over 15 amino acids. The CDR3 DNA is TGTGCCAGCAGCTTACGGGGGGGCCGGTACAATGAGCAGTTCTTC. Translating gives CASSLRGGRYNEQFF.

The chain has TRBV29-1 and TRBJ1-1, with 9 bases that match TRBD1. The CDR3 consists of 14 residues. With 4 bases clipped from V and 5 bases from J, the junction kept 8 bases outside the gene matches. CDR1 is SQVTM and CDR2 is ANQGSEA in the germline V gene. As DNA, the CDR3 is TGCAGCGTTGGAGACAGGGGGTACGGGACTGAAGCTTTCTTT. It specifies CSVGDRGYGTEAFF.

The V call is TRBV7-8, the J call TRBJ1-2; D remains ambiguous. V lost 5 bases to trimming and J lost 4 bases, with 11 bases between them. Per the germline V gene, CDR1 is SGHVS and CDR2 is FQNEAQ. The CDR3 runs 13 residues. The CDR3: CASSPDTGYGYTF. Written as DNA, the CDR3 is TGTGCCAGCAGCCCTGATACGGGCTATGGCTACACCTTC.

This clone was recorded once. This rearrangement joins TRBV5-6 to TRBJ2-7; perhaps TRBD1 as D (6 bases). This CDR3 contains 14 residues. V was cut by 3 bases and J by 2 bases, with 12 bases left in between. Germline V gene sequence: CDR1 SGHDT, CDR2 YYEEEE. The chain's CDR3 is CASSSPGHPYEQYF. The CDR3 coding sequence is TGTGCCAGCAGCTCTCCGGGACATCCCTACGAGCAGTACTTC.

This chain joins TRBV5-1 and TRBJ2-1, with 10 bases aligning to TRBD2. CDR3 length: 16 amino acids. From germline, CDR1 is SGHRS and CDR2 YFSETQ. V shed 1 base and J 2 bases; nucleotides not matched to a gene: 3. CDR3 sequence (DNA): TGCGCCAGCAGCTTGTTGAGCGGGGGGGCCTACAATGAGCAGTTCTTC. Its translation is CASSLLSGGAYNEQFF.

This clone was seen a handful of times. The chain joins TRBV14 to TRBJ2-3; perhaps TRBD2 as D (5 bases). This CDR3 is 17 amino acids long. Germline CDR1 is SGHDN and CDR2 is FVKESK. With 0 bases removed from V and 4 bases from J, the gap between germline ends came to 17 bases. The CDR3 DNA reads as TGTGCCAGCAGCCAAGATAGAGGCAGGACTGCCCCAGATACGCAGTATTTT. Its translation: CASSQDRGRTAPDTQYF.

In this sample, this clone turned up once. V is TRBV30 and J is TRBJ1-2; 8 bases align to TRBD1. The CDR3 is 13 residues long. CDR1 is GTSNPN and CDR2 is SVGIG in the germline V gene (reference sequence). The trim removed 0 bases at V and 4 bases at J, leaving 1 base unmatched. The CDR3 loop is CAWSVTGGYGYTF. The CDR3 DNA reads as TGTGCCTGGAGTGTAACAGGGGGCTATGGCTACACCTTC.

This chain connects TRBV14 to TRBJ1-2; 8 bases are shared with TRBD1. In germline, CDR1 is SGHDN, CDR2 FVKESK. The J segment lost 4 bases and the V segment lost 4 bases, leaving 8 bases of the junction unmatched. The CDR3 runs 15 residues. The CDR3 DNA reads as TGTGCCAGCAGCCTCCTCAGGGGGCAAATCTATGGCTACACCTTC. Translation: CASSLLRGQIYGYTF.

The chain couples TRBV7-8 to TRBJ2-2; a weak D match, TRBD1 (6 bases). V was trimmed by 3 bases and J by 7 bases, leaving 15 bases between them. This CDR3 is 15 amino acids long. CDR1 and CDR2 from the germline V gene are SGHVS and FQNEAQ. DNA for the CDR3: TGTGCCAGCAGCTTGCCAAACAGAGGGGGCGGGGAGCTGTTTTTT. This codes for CASSLPNRGGGELFF.

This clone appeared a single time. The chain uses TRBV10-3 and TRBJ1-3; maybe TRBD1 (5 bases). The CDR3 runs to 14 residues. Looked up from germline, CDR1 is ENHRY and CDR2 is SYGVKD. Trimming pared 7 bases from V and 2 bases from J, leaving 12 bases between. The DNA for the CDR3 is TGTGCCATCAATACAGGAGCACCTGGAAACACCATATATTTT. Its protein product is CAINTGAPGNTIYF.

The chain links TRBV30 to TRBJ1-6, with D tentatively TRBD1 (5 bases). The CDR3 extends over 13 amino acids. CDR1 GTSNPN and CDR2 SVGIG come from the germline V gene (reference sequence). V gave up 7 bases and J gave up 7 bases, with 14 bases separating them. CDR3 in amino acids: CALDTSQNSPLHF. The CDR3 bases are TGTGCCTTGGACACGTCCCAAAATTCACCCCTCCACTTT.

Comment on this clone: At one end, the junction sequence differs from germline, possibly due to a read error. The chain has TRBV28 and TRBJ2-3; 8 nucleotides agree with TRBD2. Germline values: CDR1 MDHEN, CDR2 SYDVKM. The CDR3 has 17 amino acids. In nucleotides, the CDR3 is TGTGCCAGCATTCCTTCCGGTGGCGGGGGGTACACAGGTACGCAGTATTTT. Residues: CASIPSGGGGYTGTQYF.

This CDR3 reads CSAGLYEQYF. DNA for the CDR3: TGCAGTGCGGGGCTATACGAGCAGTACTTC. The rearrangement joins TRBV20-1 to TRBJ2-7; a weak D match, TRBD1 (5 bases). The CDR3 is 10 residues long. V lost 6 bases, J lost 4 bases, and 7 bases lay in between. The V gene's germline CDR1 is DFQATT and CDR2 SNEGSKA (reference sequence).

The CDR3 is CASTLGQGSSPLHF. DNA of the CDR3: TGTGCCAGCACTTTGGGACAGGGGAGTTCACCCCTCCACTTT. V and J are TRBV6-5 and TRBJ1-6; 10 bases fit TRBD1. Germline CDR1 and CDR2: MNHEY and SVGAGI. V was pared by 7 bases and J by 9 bases, with 6 bases of the junction left unmatched. There are 14 residues in the CDR3.

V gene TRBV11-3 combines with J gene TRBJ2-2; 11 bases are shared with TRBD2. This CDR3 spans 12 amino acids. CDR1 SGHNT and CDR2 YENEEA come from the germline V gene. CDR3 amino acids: CCSGRAVGELFF. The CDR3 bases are TGTTGTAGCGGGAGGGCCGTCGGGGAGCTGTTTTTT.

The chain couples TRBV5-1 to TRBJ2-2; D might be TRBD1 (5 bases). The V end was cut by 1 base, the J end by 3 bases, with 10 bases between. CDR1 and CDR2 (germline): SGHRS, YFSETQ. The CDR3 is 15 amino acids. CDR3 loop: CASSLQGRDTGELFF. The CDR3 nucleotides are TGCGCCAGCAGCTTGCAGGGCCGAGACACCGGGGAGCTGTTTTTT. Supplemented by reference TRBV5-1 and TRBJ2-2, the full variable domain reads KAGVTQTPRYLIKTRGQQVTLSCSPISGHRSVSWYQQTPGQGLQFLFEYFSETQRNKGNFPGRFSGRQFSNSRSEMNVSTLELGDSALYLCASSLQGRDTGELFFGEGSRLTVL.

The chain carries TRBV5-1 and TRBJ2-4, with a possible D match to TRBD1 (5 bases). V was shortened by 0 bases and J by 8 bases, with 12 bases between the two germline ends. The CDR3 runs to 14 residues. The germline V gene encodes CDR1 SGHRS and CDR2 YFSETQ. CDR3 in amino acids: CASSLGQIRDIQYF. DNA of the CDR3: TGCGCCAGCAGCTTGGGACAGATCAGGGACATTCAGTACTTC.

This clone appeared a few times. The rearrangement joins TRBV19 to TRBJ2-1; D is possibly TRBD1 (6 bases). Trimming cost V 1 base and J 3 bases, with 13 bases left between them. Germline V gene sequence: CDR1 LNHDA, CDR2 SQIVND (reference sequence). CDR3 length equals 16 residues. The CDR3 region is CASSIGMDRDYNEQFF. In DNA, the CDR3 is TGTGCCAGTAGTATAGGGATGGACAGAGACTACAATGAGCAGTTCTTC.

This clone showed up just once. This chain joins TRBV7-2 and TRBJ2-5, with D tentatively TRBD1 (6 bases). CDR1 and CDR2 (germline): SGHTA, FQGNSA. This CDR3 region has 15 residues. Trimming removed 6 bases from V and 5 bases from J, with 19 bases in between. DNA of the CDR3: TGTGCCAGCAGTCTGGTGGGACACACCGGGGAGACCCAGTACTTC. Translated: CASSLVGHTGETQYF.

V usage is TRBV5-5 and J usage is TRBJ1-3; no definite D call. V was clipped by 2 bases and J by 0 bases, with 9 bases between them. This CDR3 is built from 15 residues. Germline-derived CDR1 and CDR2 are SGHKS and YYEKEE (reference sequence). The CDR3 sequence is CASSFSLISGNTIYF. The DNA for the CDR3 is TGTGCCAGCAGCTTTAGTTTAATCTCTGGAAACACCATATATTTT.

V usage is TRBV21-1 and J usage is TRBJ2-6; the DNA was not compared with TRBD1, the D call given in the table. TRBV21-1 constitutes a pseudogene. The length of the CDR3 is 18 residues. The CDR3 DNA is TGTGCCAGCAGCAATCCGGGACAGGAAAGTTCTGGGGCCAACGTCCTGACTTTC. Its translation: CASSNPGQESSGANVLTF.

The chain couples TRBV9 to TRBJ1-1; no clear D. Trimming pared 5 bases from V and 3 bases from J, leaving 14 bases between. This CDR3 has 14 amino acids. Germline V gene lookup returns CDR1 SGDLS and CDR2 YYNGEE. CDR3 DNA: TGTGCCAGCAGGAAGAGTGGGGAGTACACTGAAGCTTTCTTT. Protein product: CASRKSGEYTEAFF.

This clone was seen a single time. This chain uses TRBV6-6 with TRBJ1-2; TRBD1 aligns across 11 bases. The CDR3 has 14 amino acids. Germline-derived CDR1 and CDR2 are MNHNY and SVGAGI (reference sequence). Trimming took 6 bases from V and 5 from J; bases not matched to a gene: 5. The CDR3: CASRGQGDPYGYTF. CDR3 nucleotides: TGTGCCAGCAGGGGACAGGGGGACCCTTATGGCTACACCTTC.

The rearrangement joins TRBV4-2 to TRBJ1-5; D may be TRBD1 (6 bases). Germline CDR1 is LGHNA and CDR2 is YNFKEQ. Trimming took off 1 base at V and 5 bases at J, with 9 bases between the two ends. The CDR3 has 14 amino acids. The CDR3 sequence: CASSQATGYQPQHF. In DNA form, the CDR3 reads TGTGCCAGCAGCCAAGCGACAGGCTATCAGCCCCAGCATTTT.

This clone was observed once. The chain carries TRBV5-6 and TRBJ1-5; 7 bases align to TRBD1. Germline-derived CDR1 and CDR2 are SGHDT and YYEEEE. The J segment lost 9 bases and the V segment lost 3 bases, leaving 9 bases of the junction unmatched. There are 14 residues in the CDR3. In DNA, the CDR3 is TGTGCCAGCAGCTATGCAGGGGGTCGTCGGCCCCAGCATTTT. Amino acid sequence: CASSYAGGRRPQHF.

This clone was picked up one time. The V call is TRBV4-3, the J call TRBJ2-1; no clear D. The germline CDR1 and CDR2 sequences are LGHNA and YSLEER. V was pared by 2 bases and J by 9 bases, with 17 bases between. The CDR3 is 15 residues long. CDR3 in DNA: TGCGCCAGCAGCCAAACACTGGGTCGGAGTGGTGAGCAGTTCTTC. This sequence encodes CASSQTLGRSGEQFF.